This paragraph reports one T cell receptor beta chain. The antigen is unknown. This sample was taken from a study of OX40 agonist ivuxolimab in advanced cancers. Study results and caveats: The study found among the lowest clonal expansion in partial responders at 0.1-3.0 mg/kg.

Sequencing was performed with immunoSEQ multiplex PCR; in TCRdb, only in-frame clones are kept and a portion is missing. Here the sample spans 90,000 to 120,000 clones, 75% to 95% being singletons. The CDR3 runs to 14 residues. The V gene's germline CDR1 is KGHSH and CDR2 LQKENI. V lost 3 bases to trimming and J lost 4 bases; unmatched junction nucleotides: 3. Sequencing was performed on CD4+ or CD8+ T cells sorted from blood, taken in a trial of the OX40 agonist ivuxolimab. The gene calls are TRBV18 and TRBJ2-7, with 10 bases identical to TRBD1. This clonotype was sampled from an adult with an advanced solid tumor such as melanoma, head and neck, liver or kidney cancer. Written as DNA, the CDR3 is TGTGCCAGCTCACCCGGACAGGGGGTATACGAGCAGTACTTC. Protein product: CASSPGQGVYEQYF.